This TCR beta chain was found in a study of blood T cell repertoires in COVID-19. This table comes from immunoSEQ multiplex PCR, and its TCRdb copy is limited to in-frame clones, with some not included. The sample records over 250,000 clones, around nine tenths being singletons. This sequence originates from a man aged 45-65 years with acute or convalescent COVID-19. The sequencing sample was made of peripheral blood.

CDR3 in amino acids: CASSEGDEQYF. CDR3 bases: TGTGCCAGCTCAGAGGGCGACGAGCAGTACTTC. V gene TRBV18 combines with J gene TRBJ2-7; TRBD2 might be the D (5 bases). The V gene's germline CDR1 is KGHSH and CDR2 LQKENI. Trimming shortened V by 5 bases and J by 5 bases, and 7 bases separated the two germline ends. CDR3 size: 11 residues.